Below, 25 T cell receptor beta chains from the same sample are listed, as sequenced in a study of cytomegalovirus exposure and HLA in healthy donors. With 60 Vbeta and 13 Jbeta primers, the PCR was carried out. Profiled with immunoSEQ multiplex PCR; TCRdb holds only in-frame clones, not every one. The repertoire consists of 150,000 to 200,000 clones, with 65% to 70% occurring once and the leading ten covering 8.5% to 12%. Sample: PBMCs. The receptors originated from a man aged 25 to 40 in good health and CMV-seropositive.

The CDR3 nucleotides are TGTGCCAGCAGTGAAGCGCCCCGGGGGGCACCGCCCCAGCATTTT. As protein: CASSEAPRGAPPQHF. This chain uses TRBV2 with TRBJ1-5; the D gene is possibly TRBD1 (6 bases). Germline V gene data show CDR1 as SNHLY and CDR2 as FYNNEI. Between the trimmed V and J ends, which lost 0 bases and 9 bases, there was a span of 15 bases. This CDR3 has 15 residues. The entire variable domain, with the rest obtained from reference TRBV2 and TRBJ1-5, is as follows: EPEVTQTPSHQVTQMGQEVILRCVPISNHLYFYWYRQILGQKVEFLVSFYNNEISEKSEIFDDQFSVERPDGSNFTLKIRSTKLEDSAMYFCASSEAPRGAPPQHFGDGTRLSIL.

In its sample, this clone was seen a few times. The chain's CDR3 is CASSGTGGAWGEQYF. CDR3 nucleotides: TGTGCCAGCAGCGGGACAGGGGGCGCATGGGGAGAGCAGTACTTC. The chain is built from TRBV9 and TRBJ2-7; TRBD1 agrees at 11 bases. CDR1 is SGDLS and CDR2 is YYNGEE in the germline V gene. After removal of 3 bases from V and 7 bases from J, the junction contained 9 bases not matched to a gene. The CDR3 is 15 amino acids.

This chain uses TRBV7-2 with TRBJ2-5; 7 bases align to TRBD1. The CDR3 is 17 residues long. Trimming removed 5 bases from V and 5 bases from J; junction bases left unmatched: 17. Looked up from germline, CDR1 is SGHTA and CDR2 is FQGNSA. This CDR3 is CASSPRSAAFRGETQYF. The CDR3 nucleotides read TGTGCCAGCAGCCCCCGCTCGGCAGCATTCAGGGGGGAGACCCAGTACTTC. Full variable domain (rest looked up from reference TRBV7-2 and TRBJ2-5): GAGVSQSPSNKVTEKGKDVELRCDPISGHTALYWYRQSLGQGLEFLIYFQGNSAPDKSGLPSDRFSAERTGGSVSTLTIQRTQQEDSAVYLCASSPRSAAFRGETQYFGPGTRLLVL.

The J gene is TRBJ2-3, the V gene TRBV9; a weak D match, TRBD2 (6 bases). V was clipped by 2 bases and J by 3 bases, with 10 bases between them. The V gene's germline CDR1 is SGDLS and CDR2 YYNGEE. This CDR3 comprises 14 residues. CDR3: CASSVGGITDTQYF. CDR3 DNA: TGTGCCAGCAGCGTGGGGGGTATTACAGATACGCAGTATTTT.

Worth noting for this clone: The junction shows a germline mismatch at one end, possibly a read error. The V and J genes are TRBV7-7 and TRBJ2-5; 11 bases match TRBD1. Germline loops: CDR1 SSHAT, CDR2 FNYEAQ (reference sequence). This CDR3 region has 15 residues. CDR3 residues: CASSSDRGLKETQYF. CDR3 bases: TGTGCTAGCAGCTCGGACAGGGGGCTGAAAGAGACCCAGTACTTC. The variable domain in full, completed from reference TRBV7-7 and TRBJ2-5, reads GAGVSQSPRYKVTKRGQDVTLRCDPISSHATLYWYQQALGQGPEFLTYFNYEAQPDKSGLPSDRFSAERPEGSISTLTIQRTEQRDSAMYRCASSSDRGLKETQYFGPGTRLLVL.

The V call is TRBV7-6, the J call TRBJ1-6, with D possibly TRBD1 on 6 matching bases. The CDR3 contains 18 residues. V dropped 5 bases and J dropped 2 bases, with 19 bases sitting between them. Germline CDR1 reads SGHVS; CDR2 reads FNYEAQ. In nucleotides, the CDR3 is TGTGCCAGCAGCCAGGCCACAGGGTCGGTTACCTATAATTCACCCCTCCACTTT. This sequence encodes CASSQATGSVTYNSPLHF.

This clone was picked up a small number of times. CDR3 DNA: TGCGCCAGCAGTGAGGGGACTTATCAGCCCCAGCATTTT. As protein: CASSEGTYQPQHF. The chain couples TRBV10-1 to TRBJ1-5, with a tentative D call TRBD1 (5 bases). Germline V gene lookup returns CDR1 WNHNN and CDR2 SYGVQD (reference sequence). The CDR3 is 13 residues long. The V end lost 2 bases, the J end lost 5 bases, and 7 bases lay between the germline ends.

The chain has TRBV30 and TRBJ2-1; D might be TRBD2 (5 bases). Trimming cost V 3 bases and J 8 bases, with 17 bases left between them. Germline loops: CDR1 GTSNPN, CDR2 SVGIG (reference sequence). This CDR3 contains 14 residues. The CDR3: CAWSVRFGKDEQFF. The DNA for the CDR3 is TGTGCCTGGAGCGTACGGTTCGGGAAAGATGAGCAGTTCTTC.

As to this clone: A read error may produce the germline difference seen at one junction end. CDR3 protein: CASSLGLAMLETQYF. CDR3 in DNA: TGTGCTAGCAGCTTAGGGCTAGCTATGTTGGAGACCCAGTACTTC. The rearrangement joins TRBV7-7 to TRBJ2-5; D may be TRBD2 (5 bases). CDR3 length: 15 residues. From germline, CDR1 is SSHAT and CDR2 FNYEAQ (reference sequence). Full variable domain (outside the CDR3, taken from reference TRBV7-7 and TRBJ2-5): GAGVSQSPRYKVTKRGQDVTLRCDPISSHATLYWYQQALGQGPEFLTYFNYEAQPDKSGLPSDRFSAERPEGSISTLTIQRTEQRDSAMYRCASSLGLAMLETQYFGPGTRLLVL.

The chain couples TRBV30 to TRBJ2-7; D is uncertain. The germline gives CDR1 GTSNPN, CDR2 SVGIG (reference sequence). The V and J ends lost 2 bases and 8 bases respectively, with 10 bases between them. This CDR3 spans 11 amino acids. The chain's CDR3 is CAWSISTQQYF. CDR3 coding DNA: TGTGCCTGGAGTATATCGACTCAGCAGTACTTC.

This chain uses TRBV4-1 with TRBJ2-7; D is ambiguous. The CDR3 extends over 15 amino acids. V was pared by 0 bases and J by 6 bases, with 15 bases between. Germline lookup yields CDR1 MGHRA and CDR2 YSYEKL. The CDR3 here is CASSQEKDWSGEQYF. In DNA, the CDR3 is TGCGCCAGCAGCCAAGAAAAGGATTGGAGTGGCGAGCAGTACTTC.

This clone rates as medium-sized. The CDR3 sequence is CASSEGQGGLYGYTF. The CDR3 coding sequence is TGTGCCAGCAGCGAAGGACAGGGGGGCCTCTATGGCTACACCTTC. The chain carries TRBV5-5 and TRBJ1-2; TRBD1 matches at 10 bases. This CDR3 has 15 residues. The germline gives CDR1 SGHKS, CDR2 YYEKEE (reference sequence). The V and J ends lost 4 bases and 4 bases, in that order; junction bases with no gene match: 7.

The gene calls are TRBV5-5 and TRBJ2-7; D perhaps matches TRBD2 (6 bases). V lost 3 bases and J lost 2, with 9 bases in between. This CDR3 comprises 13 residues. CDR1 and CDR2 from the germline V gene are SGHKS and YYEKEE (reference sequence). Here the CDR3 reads CASSWGLTYEQYF. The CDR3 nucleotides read TGTGCCAGCAGCTGGGGACTGACCTACGAGCAGTACTTC.

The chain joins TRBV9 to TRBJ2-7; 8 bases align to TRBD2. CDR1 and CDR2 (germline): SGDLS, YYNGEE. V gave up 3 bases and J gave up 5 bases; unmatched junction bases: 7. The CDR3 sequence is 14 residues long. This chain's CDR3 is CASSAGLAANEQYF. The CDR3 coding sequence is TGTGCCAGCAGCGCCGGACTAGCCGCTAACGAGCAGTACTTC.

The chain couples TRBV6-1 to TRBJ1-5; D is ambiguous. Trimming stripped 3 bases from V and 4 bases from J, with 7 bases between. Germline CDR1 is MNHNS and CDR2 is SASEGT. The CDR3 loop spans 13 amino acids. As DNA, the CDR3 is TGTGCCAGCAGTGACCCGTTTAATCAGCCCCAGCATTTT. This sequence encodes CASSDPFNQPQHF.

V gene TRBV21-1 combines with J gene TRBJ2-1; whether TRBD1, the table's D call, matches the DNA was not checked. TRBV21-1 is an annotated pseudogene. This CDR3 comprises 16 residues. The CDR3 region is CASSARGRTDDNEQFF. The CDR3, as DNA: TGTGCCAGCAGCGCCCGGGGAAGGACAGACGACAATGAGCAGTTCTTC.

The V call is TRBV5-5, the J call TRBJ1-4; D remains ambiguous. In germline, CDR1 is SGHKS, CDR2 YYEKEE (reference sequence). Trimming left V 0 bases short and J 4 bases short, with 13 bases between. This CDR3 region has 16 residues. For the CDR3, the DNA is TGTGCCAGCAGCTTGGACAGCTTTTTGCTTAATGAAAAACTGTTTTTT. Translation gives CASSLDSFLLNEKLFF. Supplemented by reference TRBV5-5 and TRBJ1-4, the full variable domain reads DAGVTQSPTHLIKTRGQQVTLRCSPISGHKSVSWYQQVLGQGPQFIFQYYEKEERGRGNFPDRFSARQFPNYSSELNVNALLLGDSALYLCASSLDSFLLNEKLFFGSGTQLSVL.

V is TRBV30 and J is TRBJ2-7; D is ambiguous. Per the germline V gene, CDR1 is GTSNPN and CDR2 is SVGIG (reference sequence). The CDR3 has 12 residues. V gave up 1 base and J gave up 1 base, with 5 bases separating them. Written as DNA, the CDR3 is TGTGCCTGGAGTGGCCAGTCCTACGAGCAGTACTTC. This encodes CAWSGQSYEQYF. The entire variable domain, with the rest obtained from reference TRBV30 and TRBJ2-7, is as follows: SQTIHQWPATLVQPVGSPLSLECTVEGTSNPNLYWYRQAAGRGLQLLFYSVGIGQISSEVPQNLSASRPQDRQFILSSKKLLLSDSGFYLCAWSGQSYEQYFGPGTRLTVT.

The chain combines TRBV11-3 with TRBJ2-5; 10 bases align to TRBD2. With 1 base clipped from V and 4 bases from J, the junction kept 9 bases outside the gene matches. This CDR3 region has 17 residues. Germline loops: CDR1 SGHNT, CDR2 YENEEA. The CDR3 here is CASSLGLSGRTRETQYF. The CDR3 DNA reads TGTGCCAGCAGCTTAGGTCTTAGCGGGAGGACAAGAGAGACCCAGTACTTC.

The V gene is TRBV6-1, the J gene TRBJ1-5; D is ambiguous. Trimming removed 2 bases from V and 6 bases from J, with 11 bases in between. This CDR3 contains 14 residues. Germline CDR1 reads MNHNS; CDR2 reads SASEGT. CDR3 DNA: TGTGCCAGCAGTGAATTCAGTTCGGGTCAGCCCCAGCATTTT. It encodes CASSEFSSGQPQHF.

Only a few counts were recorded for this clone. CDR3 nucleotide sequence: TGCGCCAGCAGCTTCGCCGGGGAGCTGTTTTTT. The encoded protein is CASSFAGELFF. The chain uses TRBV5-1 and TRBJ2-2, with no clear D. This CDR3 is 11 amino acids long. From germline, CDR1 is SGHRS and CDR2 YFSETQ. Deletions cut 2 bases from V and 6 bases from J, with 2 bases between.

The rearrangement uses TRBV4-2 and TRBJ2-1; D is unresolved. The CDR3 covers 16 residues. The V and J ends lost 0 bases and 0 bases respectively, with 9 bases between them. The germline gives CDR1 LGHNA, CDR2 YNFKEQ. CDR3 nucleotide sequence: TGTGCCAGCAGCCAAGAGTTACTCCTCTCCTACAATGAGCAGTTCTTC. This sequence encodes CASSQELLLSYNEQFF.

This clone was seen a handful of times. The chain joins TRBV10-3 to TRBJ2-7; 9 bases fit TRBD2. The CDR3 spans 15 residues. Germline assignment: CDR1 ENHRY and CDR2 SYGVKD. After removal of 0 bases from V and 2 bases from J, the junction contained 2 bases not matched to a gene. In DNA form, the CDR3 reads TGTGCCATCAGTGAGTCTCGCGGGAGGGCCTACGAGCAGTACTTC. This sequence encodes CAISESRGRAYEQYF.

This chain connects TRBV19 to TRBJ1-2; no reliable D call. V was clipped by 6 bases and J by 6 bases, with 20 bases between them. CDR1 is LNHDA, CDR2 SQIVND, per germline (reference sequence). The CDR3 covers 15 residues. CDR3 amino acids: CASSHPRDYADGYTF. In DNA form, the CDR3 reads TGTGCCAGTAGCCACCCCCGAGACTACGCGGATGGCTACACCTTC.

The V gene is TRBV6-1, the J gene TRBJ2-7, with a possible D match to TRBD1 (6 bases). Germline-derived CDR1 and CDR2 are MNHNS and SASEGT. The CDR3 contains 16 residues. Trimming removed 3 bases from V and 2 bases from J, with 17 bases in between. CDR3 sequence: CASSDYREIKTYEQYF. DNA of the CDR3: TGTGCCAGCAGTGATTACAGGGAAATAAAAACCTACGAGCAGTACTTC.